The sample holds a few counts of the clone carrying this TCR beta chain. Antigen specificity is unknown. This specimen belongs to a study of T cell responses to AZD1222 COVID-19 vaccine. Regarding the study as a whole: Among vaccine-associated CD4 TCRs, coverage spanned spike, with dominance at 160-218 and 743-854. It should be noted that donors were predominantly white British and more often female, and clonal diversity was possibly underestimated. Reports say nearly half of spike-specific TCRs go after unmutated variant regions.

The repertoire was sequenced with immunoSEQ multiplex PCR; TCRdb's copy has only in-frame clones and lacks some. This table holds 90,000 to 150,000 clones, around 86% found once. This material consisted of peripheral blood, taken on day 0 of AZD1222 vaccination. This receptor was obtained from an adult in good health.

Written as DNA, the CDR3 is TGTGCCAGCAGTGGCCGGGACCCAAGGGGTTCACCCCTCCACTTT. It yields the protein CASSGRDPRGSPLHF. This chain links TRBV6-1 with TRBJ1-6; weak D call: TRBD1 (5 bases). Germline assignment: CDR1 MNHNS and CDR2 SASEGT. V shed 4 bases and J shed 9 bases, with 16 bases lying between them. The CDR3 covers 15 residues.